The 6 T cell receptor beta chains below all came from one sample that was sequenced in a study of T cells expressing NK-cell markers. TCRdb re-analyzed the 5' RACE reads; it lists each CDR3 protein once, without DNA. The table lists 550,000 or so distinct CDR3 sequences. Sequencing input: blood T cells: a sorted CD56 or NKG2C T cell subset, CD4+ or CD8+ T cells, or bulk PBMC T cells (not recorded which). These receptors were collected from a young man in good health.

V usage is TRBV25-1 and J usage is TRBJ2-2; there is no DNA to check the TCRdb D call of TRBD1. The CDR3 consists of 17 residues. Germline CDR1 and CDR2: MGHDK and SYGVNS. The CDR3 spells CASSESWRDRSTGELFF. Supplemented by reference TRBV25-1 and TRBJ2-2, the full variable domain reads EADIYQTPRYLVIGTGKKITLECSQTMGHDKMYWYQQDPGMELHLIHYSYGVNSTEKGDLSSESTVSRIRTEHFPLTLESARPSHTSQYLCASSESWRDRSTGELFFGEGSRLTVL.

The chain carries TRBV2 and TRBJ1-1; without DNA, the TCRdb call of TRBD1 cannot be checked. Germline V CDR1 and CDR2: SNHLY, FYNNEI. This CDR3 has 13 residues. CDR3 region: CASPPGQTYEAFF.

The rearrangement links TRBV27 to TRBJ2-7; with no DNA, the TCRdb D assignment of TRBD2 cannot be verified. The CDR3 contains 15 residues. Germline CDR1 reads MNHEY; CDR2 reads SMNVEV (reference sequence). CDR3 amino acids: CASSLLRLAISEQYF.

This chain links TRBV12-3 or TRBV12-4 with TRBJ1-2; TCRdb's D call, TRBD1, is unchecked because there is no DNA. CDR3 size: 12 residues. The CDR3 loop reads CASWGHRVGYTF.

The chain couples TRBV5-1 to TRBJ2-1; TCRdb names TRBD2, which stays unverified in the absence of DNA. The CDR3 sequence is 15 residues long. Germline V lookup: CDR1 SGHRS, CDR2 YFSETQ. The CDR3 sequence: CASSLEGGSAGEQFF.

The chain recombines TRBV5-1 with TRBJ2-1. The CDR3 length is 15 residues. Germline V gene sequence: CDR1 SGHRS, CDR2 YFSETQ. Here the CDR3 reads CASSWGDLESKEQFF.